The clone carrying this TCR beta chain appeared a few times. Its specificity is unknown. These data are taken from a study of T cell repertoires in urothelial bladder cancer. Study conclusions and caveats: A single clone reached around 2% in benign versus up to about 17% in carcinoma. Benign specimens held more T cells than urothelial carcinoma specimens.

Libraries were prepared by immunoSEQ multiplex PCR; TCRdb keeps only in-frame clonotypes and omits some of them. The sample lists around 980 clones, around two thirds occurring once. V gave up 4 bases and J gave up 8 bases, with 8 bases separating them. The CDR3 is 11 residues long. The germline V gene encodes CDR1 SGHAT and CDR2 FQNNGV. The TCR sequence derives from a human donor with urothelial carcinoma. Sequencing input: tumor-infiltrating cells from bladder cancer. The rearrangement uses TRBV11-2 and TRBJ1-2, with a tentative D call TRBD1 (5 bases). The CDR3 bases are TGTGCCAGCAGCTATGGGGGGGGCTACACCTTC. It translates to CASSYGGGYTF. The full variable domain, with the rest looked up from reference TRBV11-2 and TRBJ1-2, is EAGVAQSPRYKIIEKRQSVAFWCNPISGHATLYWYQQILGQGPKLLIQFQNNGVVDDSQLPKDRFSAERLKGVDSTLKIQPAKLEDSAVYLCASSYGGGYTFGSGTRLTVV.